Reported below is one TCR beta chain. This CDR3 spans 13 amino acids. The V gene lost 2 bases and the J gene lost 11 bases, with 10 bases spanning the gap. The germline gives CDR1 MNHEY, CDR2 SVGAGI. Per the original methods: Reference gene primer amplification gave estimated nucleated cell counts. Here immunoSEQ multiplex PCR was the method, and the copy in TCRdb shows in-frame clones only, minus some. That table supplies the V and J calls and clone size; D and trimming were determined from the DNA. The sample gives about 58,000 clones, 90% of which show up once; roughly an eighth is in the top ten. This record belongs to a study of blood T cell repertoires in COVID-19. As for the study in general: Acute and convalescent COVID-19 specimens originated in the United States, Italy and Spain.

Sequenced sample: peripheral blood. The clonotype comes from a man between 60 and 75 years old with active COVID-19. The V call is TRBV6-5, the J call TRBJ1-6, with D hard to call. The DNA of the CDR3 is TGTGCCAGCAGTTACGAAAAAGAGGCACCCCTCCACTTT. Its protein product is CASSYEKEAPLHF.